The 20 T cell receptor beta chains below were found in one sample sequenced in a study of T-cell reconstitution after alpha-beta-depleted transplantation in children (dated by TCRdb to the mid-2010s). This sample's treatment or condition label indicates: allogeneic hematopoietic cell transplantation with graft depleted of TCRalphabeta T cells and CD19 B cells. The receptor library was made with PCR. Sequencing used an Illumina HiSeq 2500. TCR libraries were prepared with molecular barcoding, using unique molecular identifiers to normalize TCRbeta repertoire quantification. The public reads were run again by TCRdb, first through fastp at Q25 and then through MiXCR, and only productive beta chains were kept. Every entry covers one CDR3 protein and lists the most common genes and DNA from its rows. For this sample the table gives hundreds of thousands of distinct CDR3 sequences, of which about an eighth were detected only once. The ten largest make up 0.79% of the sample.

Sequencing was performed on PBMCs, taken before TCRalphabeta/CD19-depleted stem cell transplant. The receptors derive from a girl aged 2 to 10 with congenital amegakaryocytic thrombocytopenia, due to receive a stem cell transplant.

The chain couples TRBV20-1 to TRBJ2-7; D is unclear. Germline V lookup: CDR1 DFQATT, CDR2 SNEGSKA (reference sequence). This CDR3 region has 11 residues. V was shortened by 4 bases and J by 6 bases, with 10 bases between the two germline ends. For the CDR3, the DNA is TGCAGTGCTACGTTCTTAAGCGAGCAGTACTTC. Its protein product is CSATFLSEQYF.

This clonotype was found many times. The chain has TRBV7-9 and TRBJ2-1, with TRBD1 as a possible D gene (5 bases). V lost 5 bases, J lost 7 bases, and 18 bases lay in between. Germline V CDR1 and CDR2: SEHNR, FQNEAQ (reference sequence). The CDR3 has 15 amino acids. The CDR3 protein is CASSSKLRQGNEQFF. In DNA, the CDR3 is TGTGCCAGCAGCAGCAAGCTGAGGCAGGGTAATGAGCAGTTCTTC. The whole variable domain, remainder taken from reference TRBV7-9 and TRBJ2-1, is DTGVSQNPRHKITKRGQNVTFRCDPISEHNRLYWYRQTLGQGPEFLTYFQNEAQLEKSRLLSDRFSAERPKGSFSTLEIQRTEQGDSAMYLCASSSKLRQGNEQFFGPGTRLTVL.

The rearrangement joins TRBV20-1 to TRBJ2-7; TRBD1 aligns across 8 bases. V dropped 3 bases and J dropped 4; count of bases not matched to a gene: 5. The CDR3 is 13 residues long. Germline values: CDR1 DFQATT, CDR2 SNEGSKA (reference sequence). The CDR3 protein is CSASNRDRYEQYF. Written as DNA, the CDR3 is TGCAGTGCTAGCAACCGGGACAGGTACGAGCAGTACTTC.

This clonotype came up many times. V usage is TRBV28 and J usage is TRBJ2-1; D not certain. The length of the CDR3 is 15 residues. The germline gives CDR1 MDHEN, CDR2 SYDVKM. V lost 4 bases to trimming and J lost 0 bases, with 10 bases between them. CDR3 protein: CASSSRWSSYNEQFF. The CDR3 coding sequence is TGTGCCAGCAGTTCTAGATGGAGCTCCTACAATGAGCAGTTCTTC.

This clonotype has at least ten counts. CDR3 protein: CASAQGAHGNTIYF. Here the CDR3 DNA reads TGCGCCAGCGCCCAGGGGGCACATGGAAACACCATATATTTT. The gene calls are TRBV5-1 and TRBJ1-3; 8 bases fit TRBD1. Germline V gene lookup returns CDR1 SGHRS and CDR2 YFSETQ. This CDR3 spans 14 amino acids. Germline trimming cut 7 bases from V and 3 bases from J; bases unmatched to any gene: 6.

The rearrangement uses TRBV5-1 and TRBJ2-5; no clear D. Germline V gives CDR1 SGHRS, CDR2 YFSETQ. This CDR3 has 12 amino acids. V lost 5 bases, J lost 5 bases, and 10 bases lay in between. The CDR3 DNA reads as TGCGCCAGCAGTGTCCTAGGGGAGACCCAGTACTTC. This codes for CASSVLGETQYF.

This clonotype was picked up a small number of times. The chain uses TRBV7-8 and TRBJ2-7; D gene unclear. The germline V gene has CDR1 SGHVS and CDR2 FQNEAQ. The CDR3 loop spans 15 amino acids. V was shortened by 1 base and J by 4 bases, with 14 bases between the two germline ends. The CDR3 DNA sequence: TGTGCCAGCAGCTTAGTCCCCGGGTCCCCATACGAGCAGTACTTC. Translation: CASSLVPGSPYEQYF.

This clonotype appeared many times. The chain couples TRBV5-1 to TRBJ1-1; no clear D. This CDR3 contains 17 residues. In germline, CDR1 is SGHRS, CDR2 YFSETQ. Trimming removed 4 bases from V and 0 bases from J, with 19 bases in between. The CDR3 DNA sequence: TGCGCCAGCAGCAGGCTGACCCTAGAAGACATGAACACTGAAGCTTTCTTT. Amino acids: CASSRLTLEDMNTEAFF.

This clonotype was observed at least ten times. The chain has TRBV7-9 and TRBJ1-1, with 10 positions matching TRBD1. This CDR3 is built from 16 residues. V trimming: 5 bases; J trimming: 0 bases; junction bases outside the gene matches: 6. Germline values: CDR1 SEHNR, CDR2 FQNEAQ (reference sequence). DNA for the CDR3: TGTGCCAGCAGCATACCGGGACAGGGGATGAACACTGAAGCTTTCTTT. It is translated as CASSIPGQGMNTEAFF.

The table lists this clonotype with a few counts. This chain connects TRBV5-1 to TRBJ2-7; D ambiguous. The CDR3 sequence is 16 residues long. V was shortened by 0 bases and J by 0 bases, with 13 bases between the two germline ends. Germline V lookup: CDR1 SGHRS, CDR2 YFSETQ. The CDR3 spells CASSLGAGLSSYEQYF. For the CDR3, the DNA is TGCGCCAGCAGCTTGGGGGCTGGTCTGAGCTCCTACGAGCAGTACTTC.

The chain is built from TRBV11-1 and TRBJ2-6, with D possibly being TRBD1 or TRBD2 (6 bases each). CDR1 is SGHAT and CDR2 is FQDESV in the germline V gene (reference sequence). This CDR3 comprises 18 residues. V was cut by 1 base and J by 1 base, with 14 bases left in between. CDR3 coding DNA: TGTGCCAGCAGCTTAGAGGGGGGACCTTCTTCTGGGGCCAACGTCCTGACTTTC. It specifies CASSLEGGPSSGANVLTF.

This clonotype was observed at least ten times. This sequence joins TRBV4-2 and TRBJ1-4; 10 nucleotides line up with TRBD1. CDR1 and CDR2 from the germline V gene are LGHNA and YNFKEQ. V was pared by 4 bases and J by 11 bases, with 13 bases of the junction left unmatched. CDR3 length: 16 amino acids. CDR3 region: CASSPTRQGAAPKLFF. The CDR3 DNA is TGTGCCAGCAGCCCCACACGACAGGGGGCCGCGCCGAAACTGTTTTTT.

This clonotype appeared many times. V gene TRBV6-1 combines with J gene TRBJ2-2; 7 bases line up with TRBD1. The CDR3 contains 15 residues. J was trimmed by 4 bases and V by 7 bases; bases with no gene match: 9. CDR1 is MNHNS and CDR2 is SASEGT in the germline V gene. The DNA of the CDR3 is TGTGCCAGCAAATACACCGGGACAGTCACCGGGGAGCTGTTTTTT. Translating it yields CASKYTGTVTGELFF.

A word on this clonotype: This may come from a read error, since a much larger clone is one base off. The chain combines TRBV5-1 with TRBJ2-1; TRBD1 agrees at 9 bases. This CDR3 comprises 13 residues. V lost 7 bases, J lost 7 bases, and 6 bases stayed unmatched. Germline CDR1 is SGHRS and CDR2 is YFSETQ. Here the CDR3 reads CASGWTGENEQFF. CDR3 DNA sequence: TGCGCCAGCGGCTGGACAGGGGAGAATGAGCAGTTCTTC.

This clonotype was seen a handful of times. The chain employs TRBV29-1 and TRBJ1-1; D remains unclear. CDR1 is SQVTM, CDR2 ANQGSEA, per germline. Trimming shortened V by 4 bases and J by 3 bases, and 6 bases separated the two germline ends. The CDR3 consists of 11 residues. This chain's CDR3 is CSVGLYTEAFF. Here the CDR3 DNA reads TGCAGCGTTGGACTCTACACTGAAGCTTTCTTT.

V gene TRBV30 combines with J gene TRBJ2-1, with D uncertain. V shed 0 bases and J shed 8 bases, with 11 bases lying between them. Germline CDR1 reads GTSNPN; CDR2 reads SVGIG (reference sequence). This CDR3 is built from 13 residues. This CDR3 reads CAWSVRGVDEQFF. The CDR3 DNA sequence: TGTGCCTGGAGTGTACGTGGGGTTGATGAGCAGTTCTTC.

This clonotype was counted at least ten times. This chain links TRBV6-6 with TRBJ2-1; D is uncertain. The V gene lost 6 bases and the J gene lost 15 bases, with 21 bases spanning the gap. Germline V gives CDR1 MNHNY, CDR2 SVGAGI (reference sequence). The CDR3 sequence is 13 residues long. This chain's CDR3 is CASRGAPTGYLFF. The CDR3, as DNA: TGTGCCAGCAGAGGTGCCCCCACGGGCTATCTGTTCTTC.

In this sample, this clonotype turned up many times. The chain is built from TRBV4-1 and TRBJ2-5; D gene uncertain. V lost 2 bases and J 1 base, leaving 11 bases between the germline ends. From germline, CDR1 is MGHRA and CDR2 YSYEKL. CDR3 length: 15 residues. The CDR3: CASSQLTLPQETQYF. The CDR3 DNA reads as TGCGCCAGCAGCCAACTTACCTTGCCCCAAGAGACCCAGTACTTC.

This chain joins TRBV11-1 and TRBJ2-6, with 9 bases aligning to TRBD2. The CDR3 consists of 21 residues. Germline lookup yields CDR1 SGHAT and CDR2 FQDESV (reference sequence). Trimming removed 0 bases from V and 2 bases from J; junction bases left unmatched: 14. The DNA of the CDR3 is TGTGCCAGCAGCTTAGCGCGGAATAGCGGGAGAATCCCCCCTGGGGCCAACGTCCTGACTTTC. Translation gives CASSLARNSGRIPPGANVLTF.

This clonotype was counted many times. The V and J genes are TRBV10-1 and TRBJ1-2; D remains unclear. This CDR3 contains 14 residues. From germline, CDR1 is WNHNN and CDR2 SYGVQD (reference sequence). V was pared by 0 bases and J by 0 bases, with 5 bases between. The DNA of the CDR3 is TGCGCCAGCAGTGAGTCCGGCACTAACTATGGCTACACCTTC. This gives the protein CASSESGTNYGYTF.